Below are 11 T cell receptor beta chains sequenced from a single sample in a study of T cell repertoires in cytomegalovirus infection. TCRdb re-derived calls from the reads in MiXCR, one entry per CDR3 protein. Of about 740,000 distinct CDR3 sequences listed, roughly 36% are singletons. Sequencing input: PBMCs. All receptors derive from a human donor in good health (CMV status not recorded). Some clones in this sample may be carry-over from other donors' samples.

This clonotype was seen at least ten times. For the CDR3, the DNA is TGTGCCAGCAGCCCTCTAGCGCCCGCGAACACCGGGGAGCTGTTTTTT. As protein: CASSPLAPANTGELFF. V is TRBV7-2 and J is TRBJ2-2; a weak D match, TRBD2 (6 bases). The CDR3 runs to 16 residues. V gave up 5 bases and J gave up 0 bases, with 13 bases separating them. Germline CDR1 is SGHTA and CDR2 is FQGNSA.

On this clonotype itself: One junction end disagrees with the germline gene, perhaps due to a read error. The V call is TRBV19, the J call TRBJ2-7, with D possibly TRBD1 on 5 matching bases. Germline lookup yields CDR1 LNHDA and CDR2 SQIVND (reference sequence). The CDR3 runs 14 residues. The CDR3 sequence: CDSSISTEDYEQYF. CDR3 coding DNA: TGTGACAGTAGTATATCGACAGAGGACTACGAGCAGTACTTC.

This chain connects TRBV28 to TRBJ1-2; possibly TRBD1 for D (5 bases). CDR1 is MDHEN, CDR2 SYDVKM, per germline. The CDR3 runs to 17 residues. Trimming took off 1 base at V and 1 base at J, with 16 bases between the two ends. The CDR3 reads CASSLSGGAGRNYGYTF. The CDR3 DNA reads as TGTGCCAGCAGTTTATCCGGAGGAGCGGGACGTAACTATGGCTACACCTTC.

The J gene is TRBJ2-3, the V gene TRBV27, with D unresolved. Trimming cost V 3 bases and J 6 bases, with 10 bases left between them. Per germline, CDR1 MNHEY and CDR2 SMNVEV (reference sequence). This CDR3 is 13 amino acids long. For the CDR3, the DNA is TGTGCCAGCAGTTTCGACTTTTTGGATACGCAGTATTTT. It specifies CASSFDFLDTQYF.

The chain employs TRBV14 and TRBJ2-1; 8 positions match TRBD2. The CDR3 is 18 amino acids. Germline CDR1 reads SGHDN; CDR2 reads FVKESK. Trimming at V came to 3 bases and at J to 4 bases, leaving 14 bases not matched to a gene. The CDR3 nucleotides are TGTGCCAGCAGCCACGGCAGGTTACTAGCGGTAGGATACAATGAGCAGTTCTTC. This gives the protein CASSHGRLLAVGYNEQFF. Combining the CDR3 with reference TRBV14 and TRBJ2-1 gives the whole variable domain EAGVTQFPSHSVIEKGQTVTLRCDPISGHDNLYWYRRVMGKEIKFLLHFVKESKQDESGMPNNRFLAERTGGTYSTLKVQPAELEDSGVYFCASSHGRLLAVGYNEQFFGPGTRLTVL.

This clonotype appeared many times. The chain recombines TRBV7-8 with TRBJ2-1; a weak D match, TRBD2 (6 bases). The CDR3 sequence is 14 residues long. CDR1 SGHVS and CDR2 FQNEAQ come from the germline V gene. Trimming took 0 bases from V and 6 from J, leaving 9 bases between them. CDR3: CASSLAPLANEQFF. The CDR3 DNA reads as TGTGCCAGCAGCTTAGCCCCACTAGCCAATGAGCAGTTCTTC. Using reference TRBV7-8 and TRBJ2-1 for the parts outside the CDR3, the full variable domain is GAGVSQSPRYKVAKRGQDVALRCDPISGHVSLFWYQQALGQGPEFLTYFQNEAQLDKSGLPSDRFFAERPEGSVSTLKIQRTQQEDSAVYLCASSLAPLANEQFFGPGTRLTVL.

The chain links TRBV28 to TRBJ2-5; 9 bases are shared with TRBD1. The trim removed 6 bases at V and 2 bases at J, leaving 13 bases unmatched. This CDR3 comprises 17 residues. Per the germline V gene, CDR1 is MDHEN and CDR2 is SYDVKM. The CDR3: CASRGTGSRIRQETQYF. As DNA, the CDR3 is TGTGCCAGCAGAGGGACAGGGAGTAGGATACGGCAAGAGACCCAGTACTTC.

The chain couples TRBV7-2 to TRBJ2-7; D unclear. The CDR3 consists of 15 residues. The germline CDR1 and CDR2 sequences are SGHTA and FQGNSA. V lost 0 bases, J lost 0 bases, and 9 bases lay in between. CDR3 in DNA: TGTGCCAGCAGCTTAGCTCTGACGGTCTCCTACGAGCAGTACTTC. Amino acids: CASSLALTVSYEQYF.

As for this clonotype: One end of the junction fails to match germline, which may point to a read error. As DNA, the CDR3 is TGTGTCAGCAGCTTGAGACAGGGGGGTTATGGCTACACCTTC. This translates into CVSSLRQGGYGYTF. This chain connects TRBV7-2 to TRBJ1-2, with 9 bases identical to TRBD1. CDR3 length: 14 residues. The germline gives CDR1 SGHTA, CDR2 FQGNSA.

In regard to this clonotype: This clone may be a read error of a much larger clone one base away. The chain employs TRBV7-2 and TRBJ1-5, with 10 bases matching TRBD1. Per the germline V gene, CDR1 is SGHTA and CDR2 is FQGNSA. This CDR3 comprises 15 residues. The DNA for the CDR3 is TGTGTCAGCAGCGTGGGACAGGGGAGCAATCAGCCCCAGCATTTT. It yields the protein CVSSVGQGSNQPQHF.

As to this clonotype: This could be a read error, since a much larger clone is one nucleotide away. Since the CDR3 does not end with the conserved phenylalanine or tryptophan, this likely comes from a read error. V and J are TRBV7-9 and TRBJ2-2; possibly TRBD1 for D (6 bases). CDR3 length: 15 residues. V was trimmed by 4 bases and J by 2 bases, leaving 11 bases between them. CDR1 is SEHNR and CDR2 is FQNEAQ in the germline V gene (reference sequence). The CDR3 here is CASSSPGQNTGELFS. CDR3 coding DNA: TGTGCCAGCAGCTCACCGGGACAAAACACCGGGGAGCTGTTTTCT.